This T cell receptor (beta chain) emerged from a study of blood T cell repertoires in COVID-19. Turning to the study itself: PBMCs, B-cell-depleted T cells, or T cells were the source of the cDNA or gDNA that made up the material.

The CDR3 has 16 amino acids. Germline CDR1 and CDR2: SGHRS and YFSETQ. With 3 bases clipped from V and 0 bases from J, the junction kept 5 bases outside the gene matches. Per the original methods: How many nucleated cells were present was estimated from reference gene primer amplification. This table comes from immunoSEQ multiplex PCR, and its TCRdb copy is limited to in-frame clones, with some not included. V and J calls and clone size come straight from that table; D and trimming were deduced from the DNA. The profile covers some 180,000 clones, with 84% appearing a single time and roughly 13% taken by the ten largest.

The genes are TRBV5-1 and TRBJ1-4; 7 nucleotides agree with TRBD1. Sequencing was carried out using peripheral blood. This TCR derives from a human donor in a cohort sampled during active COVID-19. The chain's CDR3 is CASSWGQGATNEKLFF. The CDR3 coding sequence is TGCGCCAGCAGCTGGGGGCAGGGGGCAACTAATGAAAAACTGTTTTTT.